This TCR beta chain was found in a study of CD8+ T cells in alopecia areata (dated by TCRdb to between 2017 and 2018). In terms of the full investigation: In both human patients and the C3H/HeJ mouse model, the study applied high-throughput TCRbeta sequencing to look at T cell clonal expansion in alopecia areata. RNA was extracted with the PAXgene miRNA kit for fixed scalp, the miRNeasy kit for PBMCs, and the RNeasy kit for mouse skin. Scalp clonality was compared across normal scalp (n=4), patchy alopecia areata scalp (n=8), and alopecia totalis/universalis scalp (n=8). Human TCRbeta sequencing covered scalp tissue and sorted CD4+ and CD8+ peripheral blood T cells from patchy and totalis/universalis alopecia areata patients and healthy controls. TCRbeta CDR3 regions were amplified by immunoSEQ multiplex PCR using 35 Vbeta forward and 13 Jbeta reverse primers. The investigation overall reported the following: Compared with normal scalp, lesional scalp, particularly in alopecia totalis/universalis, had higher clonality and more expanded CD8+ clones, which suggests antigenic drive. Shared TCR sequences between patients were less evident than in mice, which may be partly attributable to HLA diversity in the patient population. Unlike mouse skin, where gammadelta T cells dominate, normal human skin contains resident alphabeta T cells that get sequenced too, which complicates analysis of the scalp TCR repertoire.

Library prep was done by the immunoSEQ multiplex PCR assay. RNA was extracted from all samples and reverse transcribed into cDNA, which served as template for TCR sequencing. First-strand cDNA was synthesized using SuperScript III with a 2:1 mix of oligo-dT and random hexamers. A synthetic immune receptor repertoire was used to gauge amplification bias, and whatever bias remained was removed computationally. As for the authors' bioinformatics: After raw reads were preprocessed to remove errors, the CDR3 was defined following IMGT conventions as running from the conserved cysteine to phenylalanine. To get clonality, Shannon entropy was normalized by log2 of the number of productive unique TCRs and the result was subtracted from 1. Whether scalp clones were CD4 or CD8 was inferred by matching scalp TCRbeta sequences against CD4 and CD8 repertoires sorted from blood. TCRdb provides this immuneACCESS table in a form limited to in-frame rearrangements. Some clones are lacking; in checked studies, under half of them reflect an unresolved V gene, and why the rest are absent is not known. V, J and clone size reflect that table, while D and trimming were determined from the DNA. This sample comprises around 210,000 clones, approximately 60% of them detected only once. The leading ten clones occupy approximately 4.9% of the sample.

Remarks on this clone: Its target antigen remains unknown. The record has no base qualities; no much larger clone is one base away.

The CDR3 runs 16 residues from the cysteine to the phenylalanine. The entry retains the CDR3 DNA only, 48 bases that are in frame from base 1. CDR1 GTSNPN and CDR2 SVGIG are derived from the germline V gene (reference sequence). V is reduced by 3 bases and J by 1 base, leaving a spacing of 18 bases between them. PBMCs were isolated by density centrifugation and stained for CD3, CD4 and CD8, and CD4+ and CD8+ T cells were sorted on a FACSAria. Scalp biopsies and blood samples were provided by unaffected controls. The origin of this receptor is a human donor in good health. Sequencing was carried out using CD8+ T cells sorted from blood. The chain uses TRBV30 and TRBJ1-1, with the identity of the D gene unclear. This receptor has the CDR3 CAWSPGTIAGNTEAFF. The sequenced DNA is TGTGCCTGGAGCCCCGGAACAATAGCCGGGAACACTGAAGCTTTCTTT.